Sequencing of this T cell receptor (beta chain) was carried out in a study of prognosis after radiotherapy for stage I lung cancer. The germline V gene encodes CDR1 MDHEN and CDR2 SYDVKM. This CDR3 has 16 residues. Trimming at V came to 4 bases and at J to 4 bases, leaving 6 bases not matched to a gene. The study amplified the TCR beta CDR3 region from genomic DNA. This amplification was carried out by two rounds of multiplex PCR. Primers specific to each TRBV and TRBJ gene were used in first-round PCR. MiXCR, run by TCRdb on the multiplex PCR reads, gives a single entry per CDR3 protein. This table has 20,000 to 25,000 distinct CDR3 sequences, under 45% appearing once. This clonotype was counted ten times or more. Its antigen is not identified. Study-wide results and limits: Patients without metastases reportedly showed TRBV and TRBJ gene usage unlike that of patients with metastases.

The V and J genes are TRBV28 and TRBJ2-3; TRBD2 aligns across 12 bases. Source: PBMCs, taken before or after stereotactic body radiation therapy (not recorded which). The origin of this receptor is a donor over 45 with non-small cell lung cancer. This chain's CDR3 is CASSSPTSGSSDTQYF. The CDR3, as DNA: TGTGCCAGCAGTTCGCCGACTAGCGGGAGCTCAGATACGCAGTATTTT.